Below, 24 T cell receptor beta chains from the same sample are listed, as sequenced in a study of cytomegalovirus exposure and HLA in healthy donors (dated by TCRdb to about 2017). Library preparation was by the immunoSEQ multiplex PCR assay. The multiplex PCR relied on a mix of 60 forward primers for TCR Vbeta segments and 13 reverse primers for TCR Jbeta segments. TCRdb limited this immuneACCESS table to in-frame rearrangements with V and J called. A share of clones is missing; checked studies link under half to unresolved V genes, and the rest is unexplained. This sample is represented by more than 95,000 clones; around 80% of them were singletons. Roughly 10% of the sample comes from the top ten. Input material: PBMCs. The receptor set was obtained from a woman in her forties or fifties in good health and CMV-seropositive.

V is TRBV25-1 and J is TRBJ2-5; 12 bases match TRBD2. V was clipped by 4 bases and J by 2 bases; unmatched bases: 8. CDR3 size: 17 residues. Germline CDR1 reads MGHDK; CDR2 reads SYGVNS. The CDR3 loop reads CASSVKTSGSSQETQYF. The CDR3 nucleotides are TGTGCCAGCAGTGTAAAGACTAGCGGGAGTTCTCAAGAGACCCAGTACTTC. Filled out from reference TRBV25-1 and TRBJ2-5, the complete variable domain reads EADIYQTPRYLVIGTGKKITLECSQTMGHDKMYWYQQDPGMELHLIHYSYGVNSTEKGDLSSESTVSRIRTEHFPLTLESARPSHTSQYLCASSVKTSGSSQETQYFGPGTRLLVL.

The chain carries TRBV2 and TRBJ2-2; TRBD2 matches 9 bases. The germline gives CDR1 SNHLY, CDR2 FYNNEI. The CDR3 totals 16 residues. Trimming took 7 bases from V and 6 from J; bases not matched to a gene: 12. CDR3 loop: CASMGSRASGAGELFF. CDR3 in DNA: TGTGCCAGCATGGGTTCACGAGCTAGCGGGGCCGGGGAGCTGTTTTTT.

The chain is built from TRBV11-3 and TRBJ2-5, with D possibly being TRBD2 (5 bases). Per the germline V gene, CDR1 is SGHNT and CDR2 is YENEEA. The CDR3 totals 13 residues. Trimming took off 5 bases at V and 5 bases at J, with 12 bases between the two ends. CDR3 residues: CASSPASRETQYF. The DNA of the CDR3 is TGTGCCAGCAGCCCTGCTAGCAGGGAGACCCAGTACTTC.

Relative to its sample, this clone is large. The chain uses TRBV4-1 and TRBJ2-5; 7 bases are shared with TRBD2. CDR3 length: 18 amino acids. V trimming: 4 bases; J trimming: 1 base; junction bases outside the gene matches: 15. Germline assignment: CDR1 MGHRA and CDR2 YSYEKL. The CDR3 nucleotides read TGCGCCAGCAGCCCCCCTTGGGCTAGCGGCCCTCGCCAAGAGACCCAGTACTTC. As protein: CASSPPWASGPRQETQYF.

As to this clone: Other DNA sequences in this specimen translate into the identical CDR3. The rearrangement uses TRBV6-5 and TRBJ2-7, with TRBD1 identical over 8 bases. Trimming at V came to 2 bases and at J to 6 bases, leaving 3 bases not matched to a gene. Germline values: CDR1 MNHEY, CDR2 SVGAGI. The CDR3 runs 13 residues. CDR3 protein: CASSYGQGGEQYF. DNA for the CDR3: TGTGCCAGCAGTTACGGACAGGGAGGCGAGCAGTACTTC.

The gene calls are TRBV5-1 and TRBJ2-7; D perhaps matches TRBD1 (6 bases). V gave up 1 base and J gave up 2 bases, with 19 bases separating them. Germline V gives CDR1 SGHRS, CDR2 YFSETQ. The CDR3 covers 17 residues. CDR3 nucleotide sequence: TGCGCCAGCAGCTTGATATCCGGGACAAAAATGCCCTACGAGCAGTACTTC. Translating it yields CASSLISGTKMPYEQYF. Using reference TRBV5-1 and TRBJ2-7 for the parts outside the CDR3, the full variable domain is KAGVTQTPRYLIKTRGQQVTLSCSPISGHRSVSWYQQTPGQGLQFLFEYFSETQRNKGNFPGRFSGRQFSNSRSEMNVSTLELGDSALYLCASSLISGTKMPYEQYFGPGTRLTVT.

The J gene is TRBJ2-5, the V gene TRBV2; D call uncertain. Trimming left V 4 bases short and J 3 bases short, with 6 bases between. Germline V gene data show CDR1 as SNHLY and CDR2 as FYNNEI. The CDR3 is 12 residues long. CDR3 DNA sequence: TGTGCCAGCAGTGCTATCGAAGAGACCCAGTACTTC. Translation gives CASSAIEETQYF. Filled out from reference TRBV2 and TRBJ2-5, the complete variable domain reads EPEVTQTPSHQVTQMGQEVILRCVPISNHLYFYWYRQILGQKVEFLVSFYNNEISEKSEIFDDQFSVERPDGSNFTLKIRSTKLEDSAMYFCASSAIEETQYFGPGTRLLVL.

This clone was counted only a few times. The V call is TRBV4-2, the J call TRBJ2-7; TRBD1 might be the D (5 bases). CDR1 is LGHNA and CDR2 is YNFKEQ in the germline V gene. The CDR3 is 17 amino acids. V was shortened by 3 bases and J by 0 bases, with 18 bases between the two germline ends. CDR3 nucleotide sequence: TGTGCCAGCAGCCAGGACCCTACAGGTTCCAGCTCCTACGAGCAGTACTTC. Its protein is CASSQDPTGSSSYEQYF.

This chain uses TRBV9 with TRBJ1-2; 8 nucleotides match TRBD1. Per germline, CDR1 SGDLS and CDR2 YYNGEE. With V trimmed by 0 bases and J by 8 bases, 3 bases remained unmatched. The length of the CDR3 is 13 residues. The CDR3 DNA reads TGTGCCAGCAGCGTAGGAACAGGGGGGGGCTACACCTTC. Translated: CASSVGTGGGYTF.

The V call is TRBV5-4, the J call TRBJ1-1; D uncertain. CDR3 length: 14 residues. V lost 1 base to trimming and J lost 0 bases, with 7 bases between them. CDR1 is SGHNT and CDR2 is YYREEE in the germline V gene (reference sequence). The CDR3: CASSLRQVNTEAFF. The CDR3 DNA sequence: TGTGCCAGCAGCTTGCGGCAGGTGAACACTGAAGCTTTCTTT. Based on the CDR3 plus reference TRBV5-4 and TRBJ1-1, the full variable domain is ETGVTQSPTHLIKTRGQQVTLRCSSQSGHNTVSWYQQALGQGPQFIFQYYREEENGRGNFPPRFSGLQFPNYSSELNVNALELDDSALYLCASSLRQVNTEAFFGQGTRLTVV.

The rearrangement links TRBV4-3 to TRBJ1-1, with D possibly being TRBD1 (5 bases). Trimming left V 0 bases short and J 6 bases short, with 11 bases between. There are 14 residues in the CDR3. CDR1 and CDR2 from the germline V gene are LGHNA and YSLEER. In DNA form, the CDR3 reads TGCGCCAGCAGCCAAGATCGTTGGGGCCCTGAAGCTTTCTTT. This gives the protein CASSQDRWGPEAFF.

This chain connects TRBV6-5 to TRBJ1-2, with D hard to call. The ends were cut back, 0 bases at V and 3 bases at J, with 8 bases in the middle. This CDR3 is 14 amino acids long. The germline CDR1 and CDR2 sequences are MNHEY and SVGAGI. The CDR3 DNA reads TGTGCCAGCAGTTACTCGAACACACACTATGGCTACACCTTC. This sequence encodes CASSYSNTHYGYTF.

The V and J genes are TRBV30 and TRBJ2-3; a weak D match, TRBD1 (6 bases). The CDR3 totals 15 residues. Trimming cost V 2 bases and J 0 bases, with 12 bases left between them. The germline V gene has CDR1 GTSNPN and CDR2 SVGIG (reference sequence). The CDR3 loop reads CAWSRGQTSTDTQYF. The CDR3 coding sequence is TGTGCCTGGAGTAGAGGACAGACTAGCACAGATACGCAGTATTTT. Variable domain in full (rest from reference TRBV30 and TRBJ2-3): SQTIHQWPATLVQPVGSPLSLECTVEGTSNPNLYWYRQAAGRGLQLLFYSVGIGQISSEVPQNLSASRPQDRQFILSSKKLLLSDSGFYLCAWSRGQTSTDTQYFGPGTRLTVL.

The chain has TRBV5-4 and TRBJ2-1; 10 nucleotides match TRBD1. V shed 4 bases, J shed 8 bases, and the junction held 9 bases outside the gene matches. Germline V gene data show CDR1 as SGHNT and CDR2 as YYREEE (reference sequence). CDR3 size: 15 residues. CDR3 region: CASSQQGQGLDEQFF. The CDR3 DNA follows: TGTGCCAGCAGCCAACAGGGACAGGGGTTGGATGAGCAGTTCTTC.

This clone was detected only a few times. The rearrangement links TRBV7-3 to TRBJ2-5; D possibly corresponds to TRBD2 (5 bases). V was clipped by 5 bases and J by 5 bases, with 12 bases between them. The V gene's germline CDR1 is SGHTA and CDR2 FQGTGA. The CDR3 totals 13 residues. The DNA of the CDR3 is TGTGCCAGCAGCAGAGGGCAGCGGGAGACCCAGTACTTC. Translated: CASSRGQRETQYF. Filled out from reference TRBV7-3 and TRBJ2-5, the complete variable domain reads GAGVSQTPSNKVTEKGKYVELRCDPISGHTALYWYRQSLGQGPEFLIYFQGTGAADDSGLPNDRFFAVRPEGSVSTLKIQRTERGDSAVYLCASSRGQRETQYFGPGTRLLVL.

The chain employs TRBV13 and TRBJ1-2; 9 nucleotides match TRBD1. In germline, CDR1 is PRHDT, CDR2 FYEKMQ (reference sequence). The CDR3 spans 16 residues. The J segment lost 4 bases and the V segment lost 6 bases, leaving 12 bases of the junction unmatched. This CDR3 reads CASRRIGQGRVYGYTF. In nucleotides, the CDR3 is TGTGCCAGCAGACGCATTGGACAGGGGCGGGTCTATGGCTACACCTTC.

This clone was detected once. This chain connects TRBV5-1 to TRBJ1-1; 9 bases map to TRBD1. The germline V gene has CDR1 SGHRS and CDR2 YFSETQ. J lost 3 bases, V lost 0 bases, and 3 bases had no gene match. The CDR3 runs 15 residues. CDR3 in amino acids: CASSLVWTGDTEAFF. The CDR3 DNA sequence: TGCGCCAGCAGCTTGGTATGGACAGGGGACACTGAAGCTTTCTTT. Filled out from reference TRBV5-1 and TRBJ1-1, the complete variable domain reads KAGVTQTPRYLIKTRGQQVTLSCSPISGHRSVSWYQQTPGQGLQFLFEYFSETQRNKGNFPGRFSGRQFSNSRSEMNVSTLELGDSALYLCASSLVWTGDTEAFFGQGTRLTVV.

The rearrangement joins TRBV5-1 to TRBJ1-1; 9 bases map to TRBD1. With V trimmed by 4 bases and J by 4 bases, 2 bases remained unmatched. This CDR3 is 13 amino acids long. Germline V CDR1 and CDR2: SGHRS, YFSETQ. The CDR3, as DNA: TGCGCCAGCAGCACAGGGGGCGGCACTGAAGCTTTCTTT. Protein sequence: CASSTGGGTEAFF.

V is TRBV2 and J is TRBJ1-3; D remains ambiguous. The germline gives CDR1 SNHLY, CDR2 FYNNEI. V lost 6 bases, J lost 4 bases, and 4 bases lay in between. The CDR3 runs to 11 residues. The CDR3 region has the DNA TGTGCCAGCAGCGTAGGAAACACCATATATTTT. It is translated as CASSVGNTIYF.

The chain links TRBV15 to TRBJ2-7; 7 positions agree with TRBD2. CDR3 length: 17 residues. Germline assignment: CDR1 LNHNV and CDR2 YYDKDF (reference sequence). With 5 bases clipped from V and 2 bases from J, the junction kept 15 bases outside the gene matches. The CDR3 sequence: CATSPRRNGRTTYEQYF. The DNA for the CDR3 is TGTGCCACCAGCCCCCGAAGAAACGGGAGGACTACCTACGAGCAGTACTTC.

The V call is TRBV7-9, the J call TRBJ2-2, with D perhaps TRBD2 (6 bases). This CDR3 contains 15 residues. V lost 2 bases to trimming and J lost 4 bases, with 11 bases between them. From germline, CDR1 is SEHNR and CDR2 FQNEAQ (reference sequence). The CDR3 spells CASSLREAVTGELFF. CDR3 nucleotide sequence: TGTGCCAGCAGCTTAAGGGAGGCGGTCACCGGGGAGCTGTTTTTT.

The table lists this clone with a count of one. The rearrangement joins TRBV7-2 to TRBJ2-7; possibly TRBD1 for D (7 bases). Trimming pared 3 bases from V and 4 bases from J, leaving 13 bases between. This CDR3 contains 14 residues. Germline V gives CDR1 SGHTA, CDR2 FQGNSA. The CDR3 region has the DNA TGTGCCAGCAGCTTTCAGGGGGGCGCGTACGAGCAGTACTTC. Translating gives CASSFQGGAYEQYF.

This clone was seen only a few times. The rearrangement links TRBV9 to TRBJ2-3, with 14 bases matching TRBD2. The CDR3 contains 18 residues. The germline CDR1 and CDR2 sequences are SGDLS and YYNGEE. V lost 0 bases to trimming and J lost 4 bases; unmatched junction nucleotides: 7. CDR3 sequence: CASSVAFGTSGSPDTQYF. CDR3 in DNA: TGTGCCAGCAGCGTAGCTTTCGGGACTAGCGGGAGCCCAGATACGCAGTATTTT.

This clone was picked up a small number of times. The rearrangement joins TRBV6-4 to TRBJ2-3, with D tentatively TRBD1 (5 bases). The CDR3 spans 13 residues. Trimming removed 0 bases at V and 8 bases at J, with 9 bases between. Looked up from germline, CDR1 is MRHNA and CDR2 is SNTAGT. In DNA form, the CDR3 reads TGTGCCAGCAGTGACTCCCCACAGGCTACGCAGTATTTT. Its translation is CASSDSPQATQYF.